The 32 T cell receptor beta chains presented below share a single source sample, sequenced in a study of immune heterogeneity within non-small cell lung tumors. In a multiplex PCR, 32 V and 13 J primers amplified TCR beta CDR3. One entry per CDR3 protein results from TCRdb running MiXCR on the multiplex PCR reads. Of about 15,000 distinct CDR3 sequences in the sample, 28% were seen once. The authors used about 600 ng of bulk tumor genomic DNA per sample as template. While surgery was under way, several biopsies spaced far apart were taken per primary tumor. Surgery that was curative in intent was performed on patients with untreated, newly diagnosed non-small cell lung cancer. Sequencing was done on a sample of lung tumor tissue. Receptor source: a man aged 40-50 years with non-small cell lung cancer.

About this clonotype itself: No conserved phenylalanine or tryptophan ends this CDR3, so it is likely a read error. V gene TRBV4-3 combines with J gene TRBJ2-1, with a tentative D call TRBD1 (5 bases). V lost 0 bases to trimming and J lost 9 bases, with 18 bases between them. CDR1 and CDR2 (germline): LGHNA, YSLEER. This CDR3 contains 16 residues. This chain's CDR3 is CASSQEVNPTQGEQFL. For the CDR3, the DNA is TGCGCCAGCAGCCAAGAGGTGAACCCGACGCAGGGTGAGCAGTTCTTA.

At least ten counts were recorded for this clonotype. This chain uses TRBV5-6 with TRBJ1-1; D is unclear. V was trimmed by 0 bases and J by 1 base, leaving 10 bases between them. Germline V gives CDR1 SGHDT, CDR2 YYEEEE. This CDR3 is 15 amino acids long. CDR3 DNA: TGTGCCAGCAGCTTGGGTGGGCTGGGGAACACTGAAGCTTTCTTT. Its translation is CASSLGGLGNTEAFF.

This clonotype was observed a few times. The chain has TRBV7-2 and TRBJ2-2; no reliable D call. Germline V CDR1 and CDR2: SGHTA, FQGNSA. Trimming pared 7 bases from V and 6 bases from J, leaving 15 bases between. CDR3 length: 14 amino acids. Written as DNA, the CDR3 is TGTGCCAGCACCCAAAACGCGGCTCCCGGGGAGCTGTTTTTT. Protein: CASTQNAAPGELFF.

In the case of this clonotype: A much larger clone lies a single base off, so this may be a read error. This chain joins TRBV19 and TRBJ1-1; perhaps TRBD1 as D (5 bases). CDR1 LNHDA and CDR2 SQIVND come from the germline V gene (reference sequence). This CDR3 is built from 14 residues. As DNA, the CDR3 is TGTGCCAGTAGTACACCGGGACTTAACACTGAAGCTCTCTTT. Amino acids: CASSTPGLNTEALF. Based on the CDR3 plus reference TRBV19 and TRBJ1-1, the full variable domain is DGGITQSPKYLFRKEGQNVTLSCEQNLNHDAMYWYRQDPGQGLRLIYYSQIVNDFQKGDIAEGYSVSREKKESFPLTVTSAQKNPTAFYLCASSTPGLNTEALFGQGTRLTVV.

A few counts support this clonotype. CDR3 DNA: TGTGCCAGCAGTTTTGGCGCGGCGGGAAACATTCAGTACTTC. Translation gives CASSFGAAGNIQYF. The rearrangement links TRBV12-3 or TRBV12-4 to TRBJ2-4; tentatively, D is TRBD2 (5 bases). Trimming stripped 3 bases from V and 6 bases from J, with 12 bases between. This CDR3 comprises 14 residues.

CDR3 nucleotides: TGTGCCAGCAGCTTGAGGACAGGGGTAACCTACGAGCAGTACTTC. It specifies CASSLRTGVTYEQYF. The chain carries TRBV5-5 and TRBJ2-7; 9 bases fit TRBD1. Germline assignment: CDR1 SGHKS and CDR2 YYEKEE (reference sequence). This CDR3 region has 15 residues. V lost 1 base to trimming and J lost 2 bases; unmatched junction nucleotides: 4.

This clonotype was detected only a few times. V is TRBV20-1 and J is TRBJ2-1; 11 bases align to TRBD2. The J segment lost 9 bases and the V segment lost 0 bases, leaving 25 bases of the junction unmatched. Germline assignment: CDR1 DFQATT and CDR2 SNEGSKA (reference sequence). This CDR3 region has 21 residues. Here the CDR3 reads CSARDILSAVTSGTGAGEQFF. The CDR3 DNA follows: TGCAGTGCTAGAGATATTTTATCGGCGGTGACTAGCGGGACTGGGGCCGGTGAGCAGTTCTTC.

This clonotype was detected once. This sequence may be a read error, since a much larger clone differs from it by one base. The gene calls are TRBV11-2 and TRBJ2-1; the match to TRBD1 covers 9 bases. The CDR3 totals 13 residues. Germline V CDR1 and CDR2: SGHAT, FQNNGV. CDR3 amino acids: CASGTGPNNEQLF. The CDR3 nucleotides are TGTGCCAGCGGGACAGGGCCTAACAATGAGCAGTTATTC.

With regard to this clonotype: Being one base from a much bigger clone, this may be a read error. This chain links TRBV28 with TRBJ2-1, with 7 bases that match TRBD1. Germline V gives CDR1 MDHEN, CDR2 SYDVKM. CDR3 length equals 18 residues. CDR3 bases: TGTACCAGCAGCCCCTCCCGACAGGGTATTATCTCCTACAATGAGCAGTTCTTC. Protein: CTSSPSRQGIISYNEQFF.

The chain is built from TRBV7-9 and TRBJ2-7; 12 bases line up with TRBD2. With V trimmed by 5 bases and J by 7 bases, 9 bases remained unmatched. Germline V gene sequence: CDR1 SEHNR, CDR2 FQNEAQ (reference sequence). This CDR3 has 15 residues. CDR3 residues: CASSPSSGGAGEQYF. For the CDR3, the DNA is TGTGCCAGCAGCCCCTCTAGCGGGGGGGCCGGTGAGCAGTACTTC.

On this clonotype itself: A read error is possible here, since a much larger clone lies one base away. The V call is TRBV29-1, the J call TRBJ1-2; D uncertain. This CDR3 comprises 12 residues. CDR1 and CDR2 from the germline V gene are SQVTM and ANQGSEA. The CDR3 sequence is CIAVSQNYGYTF. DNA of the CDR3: TGCATCGCCGTGTCTCAAAACTATGGCTACACCTTC. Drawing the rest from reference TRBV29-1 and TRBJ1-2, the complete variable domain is SAVISQKPSRDICQRGTSLTIQCQVDSQVTMMFWYRQQPGQSLTLIATANQGSEATYESGFVIDKFPISRPNLTFSTLTVSNMSPEDSSIYLCIAVSQNYGYTFGSGTRLTVV.

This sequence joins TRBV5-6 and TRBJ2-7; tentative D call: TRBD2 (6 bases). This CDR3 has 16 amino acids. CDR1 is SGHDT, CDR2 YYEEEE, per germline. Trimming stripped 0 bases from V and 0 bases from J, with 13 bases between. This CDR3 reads CASSLAGLRSSYEQYF. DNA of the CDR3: TGTGCCAGCAGCTTGGCCGGACTACGCAGCTCCTACGAGCAGTACTTC.

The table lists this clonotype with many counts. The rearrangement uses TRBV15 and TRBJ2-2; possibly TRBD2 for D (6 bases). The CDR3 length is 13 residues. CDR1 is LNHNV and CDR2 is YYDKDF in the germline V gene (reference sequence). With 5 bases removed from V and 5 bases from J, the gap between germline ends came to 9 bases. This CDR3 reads CATSPGGTGELFF. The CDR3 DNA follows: TGTGCCACCAGCCCCGGGGGTACCGGGGAGCTGTTTTTT.

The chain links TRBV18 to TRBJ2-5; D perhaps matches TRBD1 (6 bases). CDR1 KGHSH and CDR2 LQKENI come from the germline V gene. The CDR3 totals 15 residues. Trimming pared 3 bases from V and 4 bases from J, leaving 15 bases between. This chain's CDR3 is CASSPQTGRGETQYF. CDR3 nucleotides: TGTGCCAGCTCACCCCAGACAGGCCGCGGAGAGACCCAGTACTTC.

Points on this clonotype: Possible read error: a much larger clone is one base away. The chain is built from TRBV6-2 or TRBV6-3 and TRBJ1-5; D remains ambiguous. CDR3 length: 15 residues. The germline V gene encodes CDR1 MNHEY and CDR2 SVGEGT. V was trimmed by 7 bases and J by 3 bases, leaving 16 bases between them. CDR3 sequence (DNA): TGTGCCAGCAAAGAGTTACAGTGGCCCAATCAGCCCCAGCATTTT. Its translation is CASKELQWPNQPQHF.

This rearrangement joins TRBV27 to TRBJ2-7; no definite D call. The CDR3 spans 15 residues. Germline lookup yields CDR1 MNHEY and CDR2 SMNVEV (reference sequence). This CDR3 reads CVSSLLALSLYEQYF. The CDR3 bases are TGTGTTAGCAGTTTATTAGCATTATCCCTCTACGAGCAGTACTTC.

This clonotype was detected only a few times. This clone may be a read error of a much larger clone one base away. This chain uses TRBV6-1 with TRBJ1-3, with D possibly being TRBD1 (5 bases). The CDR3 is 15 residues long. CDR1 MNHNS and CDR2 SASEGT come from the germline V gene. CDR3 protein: CAGSEAGGAGNTIYF. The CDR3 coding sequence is TGTGCCGGCAGTGAAGCGGGGGGAGCAGGAAACACCATATATTTT.

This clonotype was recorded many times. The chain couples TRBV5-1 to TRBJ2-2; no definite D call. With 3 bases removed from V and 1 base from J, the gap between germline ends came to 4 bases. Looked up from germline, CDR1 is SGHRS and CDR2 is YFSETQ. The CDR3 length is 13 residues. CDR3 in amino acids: CASSWENTGELFF. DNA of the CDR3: TGCGCCAGCAGCTGGGAGAACACCGGGGAGCTGTTTTTT.

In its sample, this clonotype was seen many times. Here the CDR3 reads CASSQLRDSQETQYF. CDR3 DNA sequence: TGCGCCAGCAGCCAACTACGGGACAGTCAAGAGACCCAGTACTTC. The V gene is TRBV4-1, the J gene TRBJ2-5, with 7 positions matching TRBD1. Germline loops: CDR1 MGHRA, CDR2 YSYEKL. This CDR3 is built from 15 residues. Trimming at V came to 2 bases and at J to 2 bases, leaving 5 bases not matched to a gene.

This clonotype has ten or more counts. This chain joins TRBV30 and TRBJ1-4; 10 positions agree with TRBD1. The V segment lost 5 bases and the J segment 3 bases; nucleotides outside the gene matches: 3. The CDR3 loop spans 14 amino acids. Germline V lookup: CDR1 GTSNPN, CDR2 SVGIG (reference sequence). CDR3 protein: CAWGQGDANEKLFF. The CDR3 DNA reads TGTGCCTGGGGACAGGGGGACGCTAATGAAAAACTGTTTTTT.

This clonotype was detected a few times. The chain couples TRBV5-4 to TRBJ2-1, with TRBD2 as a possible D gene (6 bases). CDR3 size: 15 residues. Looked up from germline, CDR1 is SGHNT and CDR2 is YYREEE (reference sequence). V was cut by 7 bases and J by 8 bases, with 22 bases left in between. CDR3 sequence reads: CASRPGRTQRDEQFF. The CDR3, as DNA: TGTGCCAGCCGTCCAGGGAGGACGCAACGCGATGAGCAGTTCTTC.

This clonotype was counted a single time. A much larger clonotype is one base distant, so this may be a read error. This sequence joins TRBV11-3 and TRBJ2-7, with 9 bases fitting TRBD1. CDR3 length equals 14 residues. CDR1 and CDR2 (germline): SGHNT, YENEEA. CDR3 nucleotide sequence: TGTGCCAGCAGCAAGGGACAGGGTGGTTACGGGCAGTACTTC. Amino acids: CASSKGQGGYGQYF.

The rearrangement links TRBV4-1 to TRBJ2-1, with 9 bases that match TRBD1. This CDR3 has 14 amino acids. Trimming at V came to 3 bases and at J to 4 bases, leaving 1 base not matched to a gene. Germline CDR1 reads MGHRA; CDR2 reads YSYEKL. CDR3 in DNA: TGCGCCAGCAGCCAGGGACAGGGATACAATGAGCAGTTCTTC. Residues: CASSQGQGYNEQFF.

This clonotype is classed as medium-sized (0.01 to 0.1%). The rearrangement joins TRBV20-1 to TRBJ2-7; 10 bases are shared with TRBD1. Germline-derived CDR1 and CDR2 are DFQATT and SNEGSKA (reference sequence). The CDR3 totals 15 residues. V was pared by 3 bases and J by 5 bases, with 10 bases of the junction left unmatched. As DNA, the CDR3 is TGCAGTGCTAGCACGGCGGACAGGGGGTTCGACGAGCAGTACTTC. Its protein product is CSASTADRGFDEQYF.

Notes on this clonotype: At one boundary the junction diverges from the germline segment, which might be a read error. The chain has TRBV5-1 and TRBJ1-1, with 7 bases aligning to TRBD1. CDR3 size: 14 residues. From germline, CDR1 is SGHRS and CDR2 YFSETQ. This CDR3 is CASSLAGQDTEDFF. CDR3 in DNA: TGCGCCAGCAGCTTGGCCGGACAGGACACTGAAGATTTCTTT.

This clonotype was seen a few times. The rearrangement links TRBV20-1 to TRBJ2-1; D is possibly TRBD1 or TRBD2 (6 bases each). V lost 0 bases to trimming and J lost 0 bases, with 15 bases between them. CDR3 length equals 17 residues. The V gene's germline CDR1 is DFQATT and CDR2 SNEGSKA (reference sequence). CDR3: CSARDWGRGASYNEQFF. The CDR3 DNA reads TGCAGTGCTAGAGATTGGGGTAGGGGGGCCTCCTACAATGAGCAGTTCTTC.

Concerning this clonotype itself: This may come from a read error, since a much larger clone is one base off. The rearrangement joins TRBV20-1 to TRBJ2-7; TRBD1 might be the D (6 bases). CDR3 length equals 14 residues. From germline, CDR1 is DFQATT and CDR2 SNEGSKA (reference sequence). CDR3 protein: CSANRMGHSSEHYF. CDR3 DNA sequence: TGCAGTGCTAATAGGATGGGACACAGCTCCGAGCATTACTTC.

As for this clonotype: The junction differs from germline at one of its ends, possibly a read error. CDR3 in amino acids: CSSSFRGGRAGTDTQYF. DNA for the CDR3: TGTTCCAGCAGCTTCAGGGGGGGGAGGGCTGGAACAGATACGCAGTATTTT. The chain is built from TRBV11-3 and TRBJ2-3; D is perhaps TRBD1 or TRBD2 (7 bases each). The germline gives CDR1 SGHNT, CDR2 YENEEA. The CDR3 length is 17 residues.

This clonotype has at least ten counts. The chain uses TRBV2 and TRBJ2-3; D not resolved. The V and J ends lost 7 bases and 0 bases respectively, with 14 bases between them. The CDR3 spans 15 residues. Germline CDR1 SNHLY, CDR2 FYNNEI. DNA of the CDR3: TGTGCCAGCAACTACGCCAGAACTAGCACAGATACGCAGTATTTT. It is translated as CASNYARTSTDTQYF.

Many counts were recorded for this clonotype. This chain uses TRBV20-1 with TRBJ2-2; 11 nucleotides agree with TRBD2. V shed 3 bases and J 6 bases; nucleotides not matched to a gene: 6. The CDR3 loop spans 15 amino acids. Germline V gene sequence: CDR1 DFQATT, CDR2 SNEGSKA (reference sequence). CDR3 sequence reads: CSARDLAGGPGELFF. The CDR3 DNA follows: TGCAGTGCTAGGGACCTAGCGGGAGGTCCCGGGGAGCTGTTTTTT.

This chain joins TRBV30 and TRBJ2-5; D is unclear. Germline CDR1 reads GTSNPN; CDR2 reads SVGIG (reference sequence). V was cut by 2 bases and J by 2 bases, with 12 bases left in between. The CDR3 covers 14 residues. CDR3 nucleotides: TGTGCCTGGAGTCCCACTGGCAGACAAGAGACCCAGTACTTC. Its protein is CAWSPTGRQETQYF.

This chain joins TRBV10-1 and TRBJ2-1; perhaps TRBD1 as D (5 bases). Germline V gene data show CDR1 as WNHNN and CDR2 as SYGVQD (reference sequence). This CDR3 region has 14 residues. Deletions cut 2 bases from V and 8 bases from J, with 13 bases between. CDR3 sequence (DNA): TGCGCCAGCAGTGAGAGGGGCTCCAACGATGAGCAGTTCTTC. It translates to CASSERGSNDEQFF.